These 25 T cell receptor beta chains came from one sample sequenced in a study of regulatory T cells in long-lasting Graves disease. The time point here: persistent/refractory GD, antithyroid drugs over 5 years with positive TRAb. Researchers made the TCR library from RNA that was extracted from PBMCs. Building the TCR beta libraries relied on iRepertoire HTBI primers, and CDR3 regions underwent Arm-PCR. TCRdb reanalysed the multiplex PCR reads using MiXCR and keeps one entry per CDR3 protein. The sample carries almost 350,000 distinct CDR3 sequences, less than 20% recorded once. Sequenced here: peripheral blood mononuclear cells (PBMCs), sampled when the disease was refractory, from a patient treated with antithyroid drugs. All receptors come from a female donor with Graves disease.

This clonotype was observed at least ten times. The V and J genes are TRBV7-8 and TRBJ2-4; TRBD1 is a possible D gene (6 bases). The germline V gene encodes CDR1 SGHVS and CDR2 FQNEAQ. The CDR3 is 15 amino acids. V was clipped by 5 bases and J by 2 bases, with 13 bases between them. The CDR3 DNA reads TGTGCCAGCAGCCCGTTTGACAGGACCAAAAACATTCAGTACTTC. Translation gives CASSPFDRTKNIQYF. Full variable domain (outside the CDR3, taken from reference TRBV7-8 and TRBJ2-4): GAGVSQSPRYKVAKRGQDVALRCDPISGHVSLFWYQQALGQGPEFLTYFQNEAQLDKSGLPSDRFFAERPEGSVSTLKIQRTQQEDSAVYLCASSPFDRTKNIQYFGAGTRLSVL.

This clonotype turned up a few times. V gene TRBV10-3 combines with J gene TRBJ1-1; a possible D gene is TRBD1 (5 bases). The CDR3 sequence is 16 residues long. Germline CDR1 and CDR2: ENHRY and SYGVKD. V was cut by 5 bases and J by 5 bases, with 21 bases left in between. This CDR3 is CAISYGAWGSGTEAFF. Here the CDR3 DNA reads TGTGCCATCAGTTACGGGGCGTGGGGCTCTGGGACTGAAGCTTTCTTT.

This clonotype was found a few times. This sequence joins TRBV27 and TRBJ1-2, with 7 positions matching TRBD1. The J segment lost 3 bases and the V segment lost 3 bases, leaving 4 bases of the junction unmatched. The CDR3 extends over 14 amino acids. Germline V gene lookup returns CDR1 MNHEY and CDR2 SMNVEV (reference sequence). CDR3 in DNA: TGTGCCAGCAGTTTGATTGGGACAGACTATGGCTACACCTTC. Amino acid sequence: CASSLIGTDYGYTF.

This clonotype was observed a few times. This sequence joins TRBV7-2 and TRBJ1-5; D possibly corresponds to TRBD1 (6 bases). This CDR3 region has 15 residues. Germline lookup yields CDR1 SGHTA and CDR2 FQGNSA. V was clipped by 3 bases and J by 5 bases, with 14 bases between them. This CDR3 reads CASSFRSAGDQPQHF. The CDR3 DNA follows: TGTGCCAGCAGCTTTAGGTCAGCAGGGGATCAGCCCCAGCATTTT.

As to this clonotype: A single base separates this from a much larger clone, so it may be a read error. Given the absence of the conserved phenylalanine or tryptophan at the CDR3 end, a read error is likely. The chain is built from TRBV7-2 and TRBJ1-1; D is perhaps TRBD1 (5 bases). Germline CDR1 and CDR2: SGHTA and FQGNSA. Deletions cut 5 bases from V and 2 bases from J, with 9 bases between. The CDR3 runs to 13 residues. The CDR3 DNA reads as TGTGCCAGCAGCGTCCAGGGAAACACTGAAGCTTTCTCT. Amino acids: CASSVQGNTEAFS.

About this clonotype itself: The conserved phenylalanine or tryptophan is not found at the CDR3 terminus, so this likely reflects a read error. V gene TRBV18 combines with J gene TRBJ1-1, with 9 positions matching TRBD1. This CDR3 region has 16 residues. The J segment lost 4 bases and the V segment lost 3 bases, leaving 9 bases of the junction unmatched. The germline V gene has CDR1 KGHSH and CDR2 LQKENI. The CDR3 DNA reads TGTGCCAGCTCACCCCCTTTGACAGGGGGTTCCACTGAAGCTTTCCTT. It yields the protein CASSPPLTGGSTEAFL.

This clonotype occurred many times. The CDR3, as DNA: TGTGCCAGCAGAACCGGGGTCACCGGGGAGCTGTTTTTT. Its protein is CASRTGVTGELFF. The V and J genes are TRBV6-1 and TRBJ2-2; a possible D gene is TRBD2 (5 bases). Trimming cost V 6 bases and J 4 bases, with 9 bases left between them. The CDR3 loop spans 13 amino acids. CDR1 and CDR2 (germline): MNHNS, SASEGT.

This clonotype was seen repeatedly, ten times or more. The rearrangement links TRBV20-1 to TRBJ1-5; 9 bases are shared with TRBD1. Unmatched junction bases numbered 9, after V lost 3 bases and J lost 3 bases. This CDR3 is 16 amino acids long. From germline, CDR1 is DFQATT and CDR2 SNEGSKA (reference sequence). CDR3: CSARRKGQGINQPQHF. The CDR3 DNA reads TGCAGTGCTAGGAGAAAGGGACAGGGAATCAATCAGCCCCAGCATTTT.

This clonotype was found many times. This chain links TRBV11-2 with TRBJ2-7, with 9 bases identical to TRBD1. V gave up 8 bases and J gave up 6 bases; unmatched junction bases: 2. Germline CDR1 is SGHAT and CDR2 is FQNNGV. The CDR3 loop spans 11 amino acids. The CDR3 DNA follows: TGTGCCAGCCGACAGGGGGTCGAGCAGTACTTC. It is translated as CASRQGVEQYF.

This rearrangement joins TRBV7-3 to TRBJ2-5; unclear D gene. Germline CDR1 is SGHTA and CDR2 is FQGTGA. This CDR3 contains 15 residues. V lost 2 bases and J lost 4, with 14 bases in between. The CDR3 loop is CASSLAPAPRETQYF. In nucleotides, the CDR3 is TGTGCCAGCAGCTTAGCCCCCGCGCCCCGAGAGACCCAGTACTTC.

The table lists this clonotype with many counts. The chain has TRBV27 and TRBJ1-5; 7 bases align to TRBD1. This CDR3 spans 17 amino acids. The trim removed 3 bases at V and 2 bases at J, leaving 10 bases unmatched. Looked up from germline, CDR1 is MNHEY and CDR2 is SMNVEV (reference sequence). In DNA form, the CDR3 reads TGTGCCAGCAGTTTGACAGGGTCATTATACGGCAATCAGCCCCAGCATTTT. Translated: CASSLTGSLYGNQPQHF.

In its sample, this clonotype was seen many times. The chain carries TRBV12-5 and TRBJ2-2; 10 bases map to TRBD2. Germline trimming cut 6 bases from V and 2 bases from J; bases unmatched to any gene: 9. Per germline, CDR1 LGHNT and CDR2 FRNRAP. This CDR3 is 17 amino acids long. The CDR3 is CASGGLLAGSNTGELFF. The CDR3 DNA sequence: TGTGCTAGTGGGGGCCTACTAGCGGGAAGTAACACCGGGGAGCTGTTTTTT.

This clonotype has a handful of counts. V is TRBV5-6 and J is TRBJ1-4; the D gene is possibly TRBD1 (5 bases). Germline CDR1 SGHDT, CDR2 YYEEEE. Trimming removed 1 base at V and 7 bases at J, with 23 bases between. CDR3 length: 18 residues. For the CDR3, the DNA is TGTGCCAGCAGCTTGTTCCGTTGGGCAGGGAAGGATCCTGAAAAACTGTTTTTT. Its protein product is CASSLFRWAGKDPEKLFF.

Notes on this clonotype: A much larger clone differs from this one at a single base, so this may be a read error. The chain employs TRBV28 and TRBJ1-4; TRBD1 is a possible D gene (6 bases). The CDR3 runs 17 residues. Germline loops: CDR1 MDHEN, CDR2 SYDVKM. CDR3 sequence reads: CASSTPQGLATNEKPFF. In DNA form, the CDR3 reads TGTGCCAGCAGTACCCCACAGGGCCTTGCAACTAATGAAAAACCGTTTTTT.

In DNA, the CDR3 is TGTGCCAGCAGCCCCTTGACAGGGGGCGCCGGAGATACGCAGTATTTT. Translation gives CASSPLTGGAGDTQYF. V is TRBV5-5 and J is TRBJ2-3; TRBD1 matches 10 bases. The CDR3 extends over 16 amino acids. The J segment lost 5 bases and the V segment lost 4 bases, leaving 10 bases of the junction unmatched. The germline gives CDR1 SGHKS, CDR2 YYEKEE (reference sequence). Combining the CDR3 with reference TRBV5-5 and TRBJ2-3 gives the whole variable domain DAGVTQSPTHLIKTRGQQVTLRCSPISGHKSVSWYQQVLGQGPQFIFQYYEKEERGRGNFPDRFSARQFPNYSSELNVNALLLGDSALYLCASSPLTGGAGDTQYFGPGTRLTVL.

This clonotype was counted ten times or more. The rearrangement uses TRBV29-1 and TRBJ1-2; D is uncertain. V was cut by 5 bases and J by 4 bases, with 17 bases left in between. Germline V lookup: CDR1 SQVTM, CDR2 ANQGSEA. This CDR3 comprises 14 residues. This CDR3 is CSVINQQAGYGYTF. DNA for the CDR3: TGCAGCGTTATTAACCAGCAGGCGGGCTATGGCTACACCTTC.

The genes are TRBV14 and TRBJ2-4; no reliable D call. V lost 2 bases to trimming and J lost 1 base, with 6 bases between them. The V gene's germline CDR1 is SGHDN and CDR2 FVKESK. This CDR3 region has 14 residues. The CDR3 reads CASSQLGAKNIQYF. The CDR3 DNA reads TGTGCCAGCAGCCAACTGGGGGCCAAAAACATTCAGTACTTC.

This clonotype was picked up many times. In DNA form, the CDR3 reads TGTGCCAGCAGTTCCCGACGGCTTGGCTACACCTTC. It encodes CASSSRRLGYTF. This sequence joins TRBV28 and TRBJ1-2, with no clear D. CDR3 length: 12 amino acids. Trimming shortened V by 4 bases and J by 7 bases, and 10 bases separated the two germline ends. Germline-derived CDR1 and CDR2 are MDHEN and SYDVKM.

This clonotype was counted once. This likely stems from a read error, as it lies one base from a far larger clone. The V gene is TRBV11-2, the J gene TRBJ2-5; D remains unclear. CDR1 SGHAT and CDR2 FQNNGV come from the germline V gene. This CDR3 spans 14 amino acids. The CDR3 spells CASSFLANQGTQYF. CDR3 DNA sequence: TGTGCCAGCAGTTTTCTGGCGAACCAAGGGACCCAGTACTTC.

The sample holds many counts of this clonotype. CDR3 in amino acids: CSVDGLAGGLETQYF. CDR3 DNA: TGCAGCGTTGACGGCCTAGCGGGGGGGCTAGAGACCCAGTACTTC. The J gene is TRBJ2-5, the V gene TRBV29-1; 12 bases match TRBD2. The CDR3 runs to 15 residues. Germline assignment: CDR1 SQVTM and CDR2 ANQGSEA. The trim removed 3 bases at V and 4 bases at J, leaving 6 bases unmatched.

As concerns this clonotype: It may be a read error: a sequence one base away is much more abundant. The chain links TRBV6-2 or TRBV6-3 to TRBJ1-2, with no clear D. Germline assignment: CDR1 MNHEY and CDR2 SVGEGT. There are 14 residues in the CDR3. Deletions cut 0 bases from V and 4 bases from J, with 9 bases between. CDR3 coding DNA: TGTGCCAGCAGTTACTCGTTGGCTAGCTATGGCTACACCTTC. It translates to CASSYSLASYGYTF.

This clonotype was recorded a few times. Possible read error: a much larger clone is one base away. The chain links TRBV18 to TRBJ2-5; no firm D call. The germline V gene has CDR1 KGHSH and CDR2 LQKENI. The CDR3 runs to 13 residues. Trimming shortened V by 3 bases and J by 4 bases, and 9 bases separated the two germline ends. The CDR3 reads CASSPVRGETQYF. CDR3 sequence (DNA): TGTGCCAGCTCACCGGTCCGAGGAGAGACCCAGTACTTC.

The rearrangement joins TRBV11-2 to TRBJ1-1, with D uncertain. Germline loops: CDR1 SGHAT, CDR2 FQNNGV. The CDR3 is 14 amino acids. The ends were cut back, 4 bases at V and 3 bases at J, with 12 bases in the middle. The CDR3 reads CASSSIIGYTEAFF. CDR3 sequence (DNA): TGTGCCAGCAGCTCTATCATCGGATACACTGAAGCTTTCTTT.

The genes are TRBV28 and TRBJ2-1; D is unclear. CDR3 size: 15 residues. Germline V gene lookup returns CDR1 MDHEN and CDR2 SYDVKM. V was pared by 3 bases and J by 0 bases, with 9 bases between. The CDR3 region has the DNA TGTGCCAGCAGTTTCAAGCTTAGCTCCTACAATGAGCAGTTCTTC. This encodes CASSFKLSSYNEQFF.

V and J are TRBV6-9 and TRBJ1-5, with D uncertain. The germline V gene encodes CDR1 MNHGY and CDR2 SVAAGI. The CDR3 runs to 15 residues. Trimming cost V 3 bases and J 0 bases, with 9 bases left between them. The CDR3 region is CASSYLGPSNQPQHF. The CDR3, as DNA: TGTGCCAGCAGTTACTTGGGCCCTAGCAATCAGCCCCAGCATTTT.